This T cell receptor beta chain is drawn from a study of T cells after yellow fever vaccination. Germline V lookup: CDR1 MNHEY, CDR2 SMNVEV (reference sequence). Trimming removed 5 bases at V and 7 bases at J, with 12 bases between. This CDR3 comprises 14 residues. TCRdb passed the 5' RACE reads through MiXCR, listing each CDR3 protein once. The table records around 300,000 distinct CDR3 sequences, 10% to 15% of them present only once. The chain links TRBV27 to TRBJ1-6, with D possibly matching TRBD1 (5 bases). This clonotype was obtained from a man younger than 45 who received the YFV17D yellow fever vaccine. The specimen comprised CD4+ T cells sorted from PBMCs, sampled 45 days after the yellow fever booster vaccination. CDR3 nucleotides: TGTGCCAGCAGTGCCGGGACGGACAATTCACCCCTCCACTTT. This codes for CASSAGTDNSPLHF.